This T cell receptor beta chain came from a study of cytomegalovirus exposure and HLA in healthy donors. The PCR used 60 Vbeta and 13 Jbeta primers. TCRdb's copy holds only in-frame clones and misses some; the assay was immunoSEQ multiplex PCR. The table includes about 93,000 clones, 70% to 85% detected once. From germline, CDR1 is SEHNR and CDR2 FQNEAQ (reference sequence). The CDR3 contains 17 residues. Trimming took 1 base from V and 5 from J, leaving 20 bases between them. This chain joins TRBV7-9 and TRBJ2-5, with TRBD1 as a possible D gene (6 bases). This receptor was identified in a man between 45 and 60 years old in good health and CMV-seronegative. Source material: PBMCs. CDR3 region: CASSLGESGAGMETQYF. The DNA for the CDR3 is TGTGCCAGCAGCTTAGGTGAATCAGGGGCTGGTATGGAGACCCAGTACTTC.